Sequencing of this TCR beta chain was carried out in a study of blood T cell repertoires in COVID-19. Study information: Donors in the United States, Italy and Spain gave samples during acute or convalescent COVID-19.

Trimming cost V 3 bases and J 0 bases; bases outside gene matches: 3. Germline V gene data show CDR1 as LNHDA and CDR2 as SQIVND (reference sequence). This CDR3 has 15 residues. Participants' reported clinical history set cohort assignment. Per the original data handling: Amplification with reference gene primers provided the estimates of nucleated cell counts. Produced via immunoSEQ multiplex PCR; TCRdb's table is partial and in-frame only. The D gene and trimming were derived from the DNA, and the V and J assignments and clone size from that table. The repertoire holds 120,000 to 150,000 clones, with 80% to 85% as singletons.

The source is a man in his forties or fifties with acute COVID-19. The chain recombines TRBV19 with TRBJ1-1; 8 bases fit TRBD1. Sequenced: PBMCs or T cells enriched from blood (not recorded which). DNA for the CDR3: TGTGCCAGTAGTATCGACAGGGGAATGAACACTGAAGCTTTCTTT. The encoded protein is CASSIDRGMNTEAFF.